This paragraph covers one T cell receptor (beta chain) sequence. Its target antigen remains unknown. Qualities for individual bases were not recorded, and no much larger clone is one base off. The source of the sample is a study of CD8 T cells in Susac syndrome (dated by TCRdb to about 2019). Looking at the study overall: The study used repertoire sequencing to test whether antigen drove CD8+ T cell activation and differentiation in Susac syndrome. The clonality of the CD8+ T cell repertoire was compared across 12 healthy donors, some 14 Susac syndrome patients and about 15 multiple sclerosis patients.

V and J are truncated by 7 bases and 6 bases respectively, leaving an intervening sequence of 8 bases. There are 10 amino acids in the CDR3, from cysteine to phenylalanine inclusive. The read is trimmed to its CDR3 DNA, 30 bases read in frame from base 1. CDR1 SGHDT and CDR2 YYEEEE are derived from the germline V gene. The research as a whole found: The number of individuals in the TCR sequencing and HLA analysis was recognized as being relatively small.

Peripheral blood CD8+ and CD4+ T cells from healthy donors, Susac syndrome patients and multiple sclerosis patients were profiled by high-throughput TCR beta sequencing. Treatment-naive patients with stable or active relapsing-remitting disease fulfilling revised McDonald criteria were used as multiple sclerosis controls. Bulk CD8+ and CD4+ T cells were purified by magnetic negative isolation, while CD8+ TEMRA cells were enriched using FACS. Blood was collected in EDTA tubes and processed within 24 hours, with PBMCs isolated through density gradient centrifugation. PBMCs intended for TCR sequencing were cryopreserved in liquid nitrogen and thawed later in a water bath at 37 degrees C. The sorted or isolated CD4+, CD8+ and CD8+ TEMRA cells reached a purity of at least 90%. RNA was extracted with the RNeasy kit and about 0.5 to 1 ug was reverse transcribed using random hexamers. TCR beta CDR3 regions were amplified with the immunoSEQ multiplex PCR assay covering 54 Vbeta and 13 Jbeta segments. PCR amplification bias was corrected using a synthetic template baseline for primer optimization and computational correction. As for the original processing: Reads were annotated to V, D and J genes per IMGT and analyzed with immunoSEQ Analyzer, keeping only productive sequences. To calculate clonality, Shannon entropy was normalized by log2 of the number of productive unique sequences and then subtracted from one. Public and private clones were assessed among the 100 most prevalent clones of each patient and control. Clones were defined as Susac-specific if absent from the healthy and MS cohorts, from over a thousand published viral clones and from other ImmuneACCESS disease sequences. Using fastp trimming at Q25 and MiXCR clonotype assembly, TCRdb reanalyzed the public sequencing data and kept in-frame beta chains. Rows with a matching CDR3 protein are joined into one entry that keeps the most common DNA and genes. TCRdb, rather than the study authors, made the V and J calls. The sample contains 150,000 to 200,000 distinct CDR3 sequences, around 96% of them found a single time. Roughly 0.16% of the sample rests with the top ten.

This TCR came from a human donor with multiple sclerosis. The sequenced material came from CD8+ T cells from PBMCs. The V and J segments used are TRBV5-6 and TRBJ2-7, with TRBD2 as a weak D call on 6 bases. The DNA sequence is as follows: TGTGCCAGCGGGACTCTCGAGCAGTACTTC. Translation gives CASGTLEQYF. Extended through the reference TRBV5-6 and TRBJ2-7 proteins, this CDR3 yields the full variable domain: DAGVTQSPTHLIKTRGQQVTLRCSPKSGHDTVSWYQQALGQGPQFIFQYYEEEERQRGNFPDRFSGHQFPNYSSELNVNALLLGDSALYLCASGTLEQYFGPGTRLTVT.